This record concerns one TCR beta chain sequence. Some clones are missing from TCRdb's copy, which holds only in-frame ones; the method was immunoSEQ multiplex PCR. The sample consists of around 250,000 clones, over 70% of them appearing once. This specimen belongs to a study of control samples from healthy donors and cancer patients. The clonotype originates from a woman aged 55-69 years with lung cancer. Sequenced: PBMCs.

In DNA form, the CDR3 reads TGTGCCAGCAACATCAGATTGTCGGATACGCAGTATTTT. Translated, it gives CASNIRLSDTQYF. The chain recombines TRBV12-3 or TRBV12-4 with TRBJ2-3; no clear D. With 7 bases removed from V and 6 bases from J, the gap between germline ends came to 14 bases. The CDR3 runs 13 residues.